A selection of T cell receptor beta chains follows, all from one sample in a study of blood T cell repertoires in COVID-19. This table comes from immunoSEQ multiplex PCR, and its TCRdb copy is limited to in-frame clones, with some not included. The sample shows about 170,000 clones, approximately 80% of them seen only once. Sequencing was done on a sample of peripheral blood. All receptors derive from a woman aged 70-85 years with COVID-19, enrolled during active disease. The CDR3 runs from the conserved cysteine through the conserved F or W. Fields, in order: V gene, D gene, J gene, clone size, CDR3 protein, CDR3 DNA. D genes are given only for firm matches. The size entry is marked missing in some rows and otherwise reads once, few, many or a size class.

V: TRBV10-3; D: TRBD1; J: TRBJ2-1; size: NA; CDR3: CAISKGQGEREQFF; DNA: TGTGCCATCAGTAAAGGACAGGGAGAGAGGGAGCAGTTCTTC
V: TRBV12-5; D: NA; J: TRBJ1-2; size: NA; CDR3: CASGLAGAGGYTF; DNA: TGTGCTAGTGGTTTGGCAGGGGCAGGTGGCTACACCTTC
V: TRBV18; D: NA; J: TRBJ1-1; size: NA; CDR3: CASSPTLMNTEAFF; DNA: TGTGCCAGCTCACCCACTTTAATGAACACTGAAGCTTTCTTT
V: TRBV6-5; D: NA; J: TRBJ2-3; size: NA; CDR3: CASTRLAKAADTQYF; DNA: TGTGCCAGCACCAGGCTAGCGAAGGCCGCAGATACGCAGTATTTT
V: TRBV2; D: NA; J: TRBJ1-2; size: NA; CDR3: CASSDPGGLYGYTF; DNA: TGTGCCAGCAGTGATCCGGGGGGTCTCTATGGCTACACCTTC
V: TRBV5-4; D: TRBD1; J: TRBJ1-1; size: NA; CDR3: CASSFGQVGTEAFF; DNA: TGTGCCAGCAGTTTTGGACAGGTGGGGACTGAAGCTTTCTTT
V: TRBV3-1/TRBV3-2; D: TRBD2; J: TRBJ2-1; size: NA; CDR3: CASSQGDYSYNEQFF; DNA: TGTGCCAGCAGCCAAGGGGACTACTCCTACAATGAGCAGTTCTTC
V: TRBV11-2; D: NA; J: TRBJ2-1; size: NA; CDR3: CASSLGPGAGDEQFF; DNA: TGTGCCAGCAGCTTAGGGCCGGGAGCGGGCGATGAGCAGTTCTTC
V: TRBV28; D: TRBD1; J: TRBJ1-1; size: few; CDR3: CATGTGVGEAFF; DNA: TGTGCCACTGGAACAGGGGTAGGTGAAGCTTTCTTT
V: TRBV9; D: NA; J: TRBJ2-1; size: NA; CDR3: CASSVAGTPSYNEQFF; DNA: TGTGCCAGCAGCGTAGCTGGGACTCCTTCCTACAATGAGCAGTTCTTC
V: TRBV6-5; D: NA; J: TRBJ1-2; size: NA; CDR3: CASSLLATGDYGYTF; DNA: TGTGCCAGCAGTTTACTCGCGACAGGCGACTATGGCTACACCTTC
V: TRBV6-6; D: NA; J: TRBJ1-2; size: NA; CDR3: CASSYSPDSYGYTF; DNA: TGTGCCAGCAGTTACTCCCCGGACAGCTATGGCTACACCTTC
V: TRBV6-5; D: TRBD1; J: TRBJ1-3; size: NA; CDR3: CASSYSDRASGNTIYF; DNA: TGTGCCAGCAGTTACTCGGACAGGGCCTCTGGAAACACCATATATTTT
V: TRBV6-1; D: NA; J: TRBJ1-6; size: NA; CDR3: CASSEREAGNSPLHF; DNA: TGTGCCAGCAGTGAAAGGGAAGCGGGTAATTCACCCCTCCACTTT